The 16 T cell receptor beta chains given below trace back to one sample, sequenced in a study of blood T cell repertoires in COVID-19. TCRdb's table, derived via immunoSEQ multiplex PCR, lists solely in-frame clones and lacks some. The sample shows roughly 170,000 clones, about 84% of them seen only once. Sequenced: peripheral blood. These receptors all stem from a human donor in a cohort sampled during active COVID-19.

V usage is TRBV3-1 (or the pseudogene TRBV3-2) and J usage is TRBJ1-3; 9 nucleotides match TRBD1. The CDR3 contains 16 residues. Germline V gene sequence: CDR1 LGHDT, CDR2 YNNKEL (reference sequence). V gave up 0 bases and J gave up 2 bases; unmatched junction bases: 2. The CDR3 loop is CASSQDTGGTGNTIYF. CDR3 sequence (DNA): TGTGCCAGCAGCCAAGACACAGGGGGCACTGGAAACACCATATATTTT.

This clone has just a few counts. J is TRBJ1-1 and V is TRBV12-5, with TRBD1 identical over 8 bases. Trimming at V came to 4 bases and at J to 1 base, leaving 5 bases not matched to a gene. CDR3 length: 15 residues. The germline gives CDR1 LGHNT, CDR2 FRNRAP. The CDR3 region has the DNA TGTGCTAGTGGTTCTCGGACAGGGAAGAACACTGAAGCTTTCTTT. It yields the protein CASGSRTGKNTEAFF.

The chain's CDR3 is CASSSKWTGVHNEQFF. CDR3 coding DNA: TGCGCCAGCAGCTCGAAATGGACAGGGGTCCACAATGAGCAGTTCTTC. The chain joins TRBV5-1 to TRBJ2-1; TRBD1 aligns across 9 bases. The V and J ends lost 3 bases and 5 bases, in that order; junction bases with no gene match: 9. This CDR3 spans 16 amino acids. In germline, CDR1 is SGHRS, CDR2 YFSETQ.

V and J are TRBV4-2 and TRBJ1-2; tentative D call: TRBD1 (5 bases). With 6 bases removed from V and 4 bases from J, the gap between germline ends came to 12 bases. Germline V CDR1 and CDR2: LGHNA, YNFKEQ. The CDR3 length is 13 residues. CDR3 loop: CASSPTVLYGYTF. The CDR3 bases are TGTGCCAGCAGTCCGACAGTCCTCTATGGCTACACCTTC.

J is TRBJ1-1 and V is TRBV5-4; a possible D gene is TRBD1 (5 bases). V was trimmed by 1 base and J by 8 bases, leaving 21 bases between them. Germline V gives CDR1 SGHNT, CDR2 YYREEE (reference sequence). The CDR3 covers 16 residues. The CDR3 loop is CASSLTGHPTLLEAFF. CDR3 DNA: TGTGCCAGCAGCTTGACTGGACACCCGACGTTGCTGGAAGCTTTCTTT.

V is TRBV29-1 and J is TRBJ2-7, with D unclear. V lost 0 bases and J lost 10, with 10 bases in between. CDR3 size: 11 residues. CDR1 and CDR2 from the germline V gene are SQVTM and ANQGSEA. CDR3 in DNA: TGCAGCGTTGAAGATGAGGCAATTCAGTACTTC. As protein: CSVEDEAIQYF.

This chain links TRBV3-1 (or the pseudogene TRBV3-2) with TRBJ2-5; a weak D match, TRBD2 (5 bases). CDR3 length: 15 residues. CDR1 LGHDT and CDR2 YNNKEL come from the germline V gene (reference sequence). V lost 0 bases, J lost 4 bases, and 12 bases lay in between. CDR3 sequence: CASSQDVASGETQYF. The CDR3 DNA reads TGTGCCAGCAGCCAAGACGTGGCGAGCGGAGAGACCCAGTACTTC.

This clone has a handful of counts. The genes are TRBV7-9 and TRBJ1-1; TRBD1 might be the D (5 bases). Trimming shortened V by 2 bases and J by 5 bases, and 12 bases separated the two germline ends. CDR3 length: 14 amino acids. Germline values: CDR1 SEHNR, CDR2 FQNEAQ (reference sequence). The CDR3 sequence is CASSLRRGRTEAFF. The CDR3 DNA sequence: TGTGCCAGCAGCTTAAGACGGGGGAGGACTGAAGCTTTCTTT.

The rearrangement uses TRBV2 and TRBJ1-1; D call uncertain. Trimming removed 4 bases from V and 1 base from J, with 16 bases in between. The CDR3 is 16 residues long. Per germline, CDR1 SNHLY and CDR2 FYNNEI. CDR3 protein: CASSGAEVGQNTEAFF. In nucleotides, the CDR3 is TGTGCCAGCAGTGGGGCTGAAGTGGGCCAGAACACTGAAGCTTTCTTT.

CDR3 amino acids: CASSLRRDVGSPLHF. In nucleotides, the CDR3 is TGTGCCAGCAGCTTGAGGAGAGACGTAGGATCACCCCTCCACTTT. The chain links TRBV5-6 to TRBJ1-6, with D unclear. V was clipped by 1 base and J by 10 bases, with 15 bases between them. The CDR3 length is 15 residues. CDR1 and CDR2 from the germline V gene are SGHDT and YYEEEE.

The chain recombines TRBV5-5 with TRBJ2-7; D is uncertain. The CDR3 runs 14 residues. Looked up from germline, CDR1 is SGHKS and CDR2 is YYEKEE (reference sequence). V lost 3 bases, J lost 6 bases, and 16 bases lay in between. The CDR3 DNA sequence: TGTGCCAGCAGCTCTCAATGGGCTTTTTCCGAGCAGTACTTC. As protein: CASSSQWAFSEQYF.

In nucleotides, the CDR3 is TGCGCCAGCAGCCAAGATTGGGGGCAGGGGGCGAATGAGCAGTTCTTC. Its translation is CASSQDWGQGANEQFF. The gene calls are TRBV4-1 and TRBJ2-1; 8 bases are a match to TRBD1. J gave up 7 bases and V 0 bases, and 8 bases lay outside the gene matches. This CDR3 is 16 amino acids long. Per germline, CDR1 MGHRA and CDR2 YSYEKL.

This chain links TRBV7-9 with TRBJ2-1; 10 nucleotides line up with TRBD1. The CDR3 spans 15 residues. V gave up 4 bases and J gave up 7 bases; unmatched junction bases: 7. Germline V gene data show CDR1 as SEHNR and CDR2 as FQNEAQ (reference sequence). The CDR3 nucleotides are TGTGCCAGCAGCTCGGGACAGGGGTATTCGAATGAGCAGTTCTTC. Amino acids: CASSSGQGYSNEQFF.

The rearrangement joins TRBV24-1 to TRBJ1-5; 7 bases align to TRBD1. The CDR3 is 14 residues long. J was trimmed by 2 bases and V by 10 bases; bases with no gene match: 7. Germline V gene lookup returns CDR1 KGHDR and CDR2 SFDVKD. The CDR3 loop is CATPGGMRNQPQHF. The CDR3 DNA reads TGTGCCACACCAGGGGGTATGCGCAATCAGCCCCAGCATTTT.

The chain has TRBV12-3 or TRBV12-4 and TRBJ1-1, with TRBD1 as a possible D gene (5 bases). The CDR3 runs 12 residues. With 3 bases removed from V and 14 bases from J, the gap between germline ends came to 16 bases. The CDR3 DNA reads TGTGCCAGCAGTTTGGGCGGGGGAAATCGCTTCTTT. This sequence encodes CASSLGGGNRFF.

This clone was detected only once. The chain recombines TRBV7-2 with TRBJ1-4; 7 bases agree with TRBD1. Germline V lookup: CDR1 SGHTA, CDR2 FQGNSA. There are 15 residues in the CDR3. V dropped 5 bases and J dropped 6; count of bases not matched to a gene: 9. The CDR3 protein is CASSPTGDSYEKLFF. In nucleotides, the CDR3 is TGTGCCAGCAGCCCCACCGGGGACAGTTATGAAAAACTGTTTTTT.